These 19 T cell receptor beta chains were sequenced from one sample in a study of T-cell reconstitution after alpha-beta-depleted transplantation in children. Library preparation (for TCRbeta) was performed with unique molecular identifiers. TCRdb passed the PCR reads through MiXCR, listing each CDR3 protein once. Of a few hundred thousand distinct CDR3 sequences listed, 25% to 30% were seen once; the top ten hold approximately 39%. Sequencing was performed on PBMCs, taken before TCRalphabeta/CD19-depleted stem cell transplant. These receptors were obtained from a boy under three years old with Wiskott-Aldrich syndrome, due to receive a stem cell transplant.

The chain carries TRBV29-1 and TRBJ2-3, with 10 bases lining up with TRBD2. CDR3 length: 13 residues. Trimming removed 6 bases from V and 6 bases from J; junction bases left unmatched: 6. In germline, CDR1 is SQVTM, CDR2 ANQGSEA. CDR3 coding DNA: TGCAGCGTCGCTAGCGGGAGCGGTGATACGCAGTATTTT. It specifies CSVASGSGDTQYF.

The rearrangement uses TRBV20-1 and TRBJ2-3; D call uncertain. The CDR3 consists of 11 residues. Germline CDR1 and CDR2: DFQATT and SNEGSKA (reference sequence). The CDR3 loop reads CRAVLTDTQYF. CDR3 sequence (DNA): TGCAGAGCAGTTCTCACAGATACGCAGTATTTT.

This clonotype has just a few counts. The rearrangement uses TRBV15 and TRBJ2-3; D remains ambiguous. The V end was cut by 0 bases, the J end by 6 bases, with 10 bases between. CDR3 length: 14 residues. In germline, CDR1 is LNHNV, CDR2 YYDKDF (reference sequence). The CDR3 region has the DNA TGTGCCACCAGCAGAGATTCGATGGAGGATACGCAGTATTTT. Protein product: CATSRDSMEDTQYF.

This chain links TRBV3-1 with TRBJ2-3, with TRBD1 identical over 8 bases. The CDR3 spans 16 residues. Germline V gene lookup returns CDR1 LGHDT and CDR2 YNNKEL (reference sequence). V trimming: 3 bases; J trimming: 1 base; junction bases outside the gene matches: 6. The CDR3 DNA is TGTGCCAGCAGCCAGGACAGGGACGAACGCACAGATACGCAGTATTTT. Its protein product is CASSQDRDERTDTQYF.

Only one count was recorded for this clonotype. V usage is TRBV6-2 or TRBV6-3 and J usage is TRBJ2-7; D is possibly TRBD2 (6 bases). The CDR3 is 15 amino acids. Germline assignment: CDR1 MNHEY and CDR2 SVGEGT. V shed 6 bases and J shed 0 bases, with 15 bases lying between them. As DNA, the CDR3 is TGTGCCAGCAGGACGTCGTATAGCGGCTCCTACGAGCAGTACTTC. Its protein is CASRTSYSGSYEQYF.

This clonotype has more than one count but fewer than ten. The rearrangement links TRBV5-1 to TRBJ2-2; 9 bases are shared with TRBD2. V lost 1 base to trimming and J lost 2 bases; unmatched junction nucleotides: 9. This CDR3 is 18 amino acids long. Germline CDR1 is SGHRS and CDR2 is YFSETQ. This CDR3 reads CASSLPAGGFINTGELFF. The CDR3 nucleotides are TGCGCCAGCAGCTTGCCGGCGGGAGGGTTTATTAACACCGGGGAGCTGTTTTTT.

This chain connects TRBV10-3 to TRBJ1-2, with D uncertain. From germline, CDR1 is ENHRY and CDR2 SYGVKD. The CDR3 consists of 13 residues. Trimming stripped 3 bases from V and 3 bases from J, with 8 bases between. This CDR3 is CAISEHEDYGYTF. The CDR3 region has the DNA TGTGCCATCAGTGAACATGAGGACTATGGCTACACCTTC.

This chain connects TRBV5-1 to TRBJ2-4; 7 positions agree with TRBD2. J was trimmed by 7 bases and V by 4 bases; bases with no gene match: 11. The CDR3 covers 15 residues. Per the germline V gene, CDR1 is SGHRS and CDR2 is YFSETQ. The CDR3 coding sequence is TGCGCCAGCAGCCCCGCTTTGGGAGGGTTGAACATTCAGTACTTC. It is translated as CASSPALGGLNIQYF.

CDR3 in DNA: TGTGCCAGCAGCTCCAGGGGGTCCCCTGGAAACACCATATATTTT. It codes for CASSSRGSPGNTIYF. The chain recombines TRBV7-2 with TRBJ1-3; 7 nucleotides line up with TRBD1. The trim removed 4 bases at V and 2 bases at J, leaving 5 bases unmatched. This CDR3 is built from 15 residues. Germline V lookup: CDR1 SGHTA, CDR2 FQGNSA.

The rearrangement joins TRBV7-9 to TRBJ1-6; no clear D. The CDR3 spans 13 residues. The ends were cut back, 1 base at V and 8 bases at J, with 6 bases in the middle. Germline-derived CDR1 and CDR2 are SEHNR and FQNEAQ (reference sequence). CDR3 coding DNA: TGTGCCAGCAGCTTAGGGTGGGATTCACCCCTCCACTTT. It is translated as CASSLGWDSPLHF.

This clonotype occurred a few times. As DNA, the CDR3 is TGCAGCGTTCGGAACACTGAAGCTTTCTTT. Translating gives CSVRNTEAFF. The chain couples TRBV29-1 to TRBJ1-1; D uncertain. With 5 bases removed from V and 1 base from J, the gap between germline ends came to 2 bases. This CDR3 has 10 amino acids. Germline V gene data show CDR1 as SQVTM and CDR2 as ANQGSEA.

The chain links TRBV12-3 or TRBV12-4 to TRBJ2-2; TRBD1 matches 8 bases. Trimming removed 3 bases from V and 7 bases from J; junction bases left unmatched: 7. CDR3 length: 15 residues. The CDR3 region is CASSFLTGADGELFF. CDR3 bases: TGTGCCAGCAGTTTCTTGACAGGGGCGGACGGGGAGCTGTTTTTT.

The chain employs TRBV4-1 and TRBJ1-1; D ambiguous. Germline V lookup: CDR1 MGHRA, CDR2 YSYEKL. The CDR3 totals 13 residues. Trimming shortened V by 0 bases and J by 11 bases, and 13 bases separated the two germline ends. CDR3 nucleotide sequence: TGCGCCAGCAGCCAAGAGGGAGGGCGATGTGCTTTCTTT. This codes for CASSQEGGRCAFF.

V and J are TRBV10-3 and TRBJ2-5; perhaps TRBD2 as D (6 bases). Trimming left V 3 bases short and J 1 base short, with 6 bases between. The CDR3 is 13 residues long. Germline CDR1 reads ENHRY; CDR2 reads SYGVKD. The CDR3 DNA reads TGTGCCATCAGTGATAGCGGCCAAGAGACCCAGTACTTC. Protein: CAISDSGQETQYF.

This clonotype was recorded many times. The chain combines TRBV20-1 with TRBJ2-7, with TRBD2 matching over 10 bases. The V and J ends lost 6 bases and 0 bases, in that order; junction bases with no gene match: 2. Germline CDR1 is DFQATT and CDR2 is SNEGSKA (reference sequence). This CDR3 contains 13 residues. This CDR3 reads CSARTSGSYEQYF. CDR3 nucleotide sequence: TGCAGTGCCAGGACTAGCGGCTCCTACGAGCAGTACTTC.

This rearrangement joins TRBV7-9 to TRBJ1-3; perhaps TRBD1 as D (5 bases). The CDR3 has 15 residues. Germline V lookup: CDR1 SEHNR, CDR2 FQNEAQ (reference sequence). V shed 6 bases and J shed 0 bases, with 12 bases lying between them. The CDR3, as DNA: TGTGCCAGCAGTTTTACAGGTCACTCTGGAAACACCATATATTTT. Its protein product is CASSFTGHSGNTIYF.

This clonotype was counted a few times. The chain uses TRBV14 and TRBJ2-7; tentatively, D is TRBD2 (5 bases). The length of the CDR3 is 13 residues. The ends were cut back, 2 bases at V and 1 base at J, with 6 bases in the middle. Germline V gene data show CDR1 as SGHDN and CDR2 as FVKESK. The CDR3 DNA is TGTGCCAGCAGCCAAAGCGGTTCCTACGAGCAGTACTTC. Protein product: CASSQSGSYEQYF.

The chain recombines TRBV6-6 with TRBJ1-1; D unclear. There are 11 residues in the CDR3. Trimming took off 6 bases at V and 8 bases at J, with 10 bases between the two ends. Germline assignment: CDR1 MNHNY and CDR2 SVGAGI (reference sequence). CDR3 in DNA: TGTGCCAGCAGCATACGGCGCGAAGCTTTCTTT. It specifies CASSIRREAFF.

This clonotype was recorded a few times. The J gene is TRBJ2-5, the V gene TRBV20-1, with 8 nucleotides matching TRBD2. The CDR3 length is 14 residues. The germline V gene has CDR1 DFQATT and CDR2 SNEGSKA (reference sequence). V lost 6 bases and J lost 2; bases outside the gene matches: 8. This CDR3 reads CSAFQRESQETQYF. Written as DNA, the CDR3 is TGCAGTGCCTTCCAGCGGGAGAGTCAAGAGACCCAGTACTTC.